This T cell receptor (beta chain) emerged from a study of technical replicates of blood from a few donors. Profiling relied on immunoSEQ multiplex PCR, and the TCRdb table lists in-frame clones only, not all of them. The top ten hold 5.2% of the sample, which has about 62,000 clones, about 90% seen once. Trimming shortened V by 5 bases and J by 0 bases, and 13 bases separated the two germline ends. Germline CDR1 and CDR2: SEHNR and FQNEAQ (reference sequence). The CDR3 length is 15 residues. The chain recombines TRBV7-9 with TRBJ1-2, with D hard to call. The source is a human donor in good health. Some clones in this sample may be carry-over from other donors' samples. The sequencing input was PBMCs. The chain's CDR3 is CASSPESHPNYGYTF. DNA of the CDR3: TGTGCCAGCAGCCCCGAGTCTCACCCTAACTATGGCTACACCTTC.